This T cell receptor (beta chain) came from a study of blood T cell repertoires in COVID-19. Across the whole study: PBMCs, B-cell-depleted T cells, or T cells were the source of the cDNA or gDNA that made up the material.

Per the authors' pipeline: From reference gene primer amplification, estimates of nucleated cell counts were derived. Here immunoSEQ multiplex PCR was the method, and the copy in TCRdb shows in-frame clones only, minus some. The V and J calls and clone size were taken over from that table, and D and trimming were inferred from the DNA. The profile shows under 350,000 clones, around 89% of them singletons. This CDR3 comprises 14 residues. Trimming removed 2 bases from V and 3 bases from J, with 7 bases in between. The germline V gene encodes CDR1 WSHSY and CDR2 SAAADI. V usage is TRBV10-2 and J usage is TRBJ2-2; a possible D gene is TRBD2 (6 bases). The specimen sequenced was peripheral blood. This sequence originates from a man aged 35 to 55 with acute or convalescent COVID-19. The CDR3 spells CASSEGGYTGELFF. The CDR3 DNA reads TGCGCCAGCAGTGAGGGAGGGTACACCGGGGAGCTGTTTTTT.